A single sample is the source of the 29 T cell receptor beta chains below, sequenced in a study of OX40 agonist ivuxolimab in advanced cancers. Libraries came from the immunoSEQ multiplex PCR assay. As stored in TCRdb, this immuneACCESS dataset retains in-frame rearrangements with V and J assigned. A fraction of the clones does not appear; measured against another copy, unresolved V genes explain less than half of the discrepancy, and the remainder lacks a known reason. Counted in this sample were tens of thousands of clones; 88% of them appeared once. The top ten clones comprise around 0.98% of the sample. The input for sequencing was CD4+ or CD8+ T cells sorted from blood, taken in a trial of the OX40 agonist ivuxolimab. Source of these receptors: an adult with an advanced solid tumor such as melanoma, head and neck, liver or kidney cancer.

The rearrangement uses TRBV7-2 and TRBJ2-5; the D call may be TRBD1 or TRBD2 (5 bases each). Trimming pared 3 bases from V and 5 bases from J, leaving 19 bases between. Germline assignment: CDR1 SGHTA and CDR2 FQGNSA. CDR3 length: 16 amino acids. The CDR3 loop is CASSLSPLGVDETQYF. The CDR3 nucleotides are TGTGCCAGCAGCTTGTCGCCCTTGGGGGTCGATGAGACCCAGTACTTC.

V and J are TRBV28 and TRBJ2-3; D tentatively fits TRBD1 or TRBD2 (5 bases each). Looked up from germline, CDR1 is MDHEN and CDR2 is SYDVKM. V was trimmed by 6 bases and J by 4 bases, leaving 14 bases between them. CDR3 size: 14 residues. Here the CDR3 reads CASSPGPNPDTQYF. In DNA form, the CDR3 reads TGTGCCAGCAGCCCGGGACCGAACCCAGATACGCAGTATTTT.

The chain uses TRBV27 and TRBJ2-1; 11 bases align to TRBD1. V gave up 8 bases and J gave up 6 bases; unmatched junction bases: 12. Germline V gene data show CDR1 as MNHEY and CDR2 as SMNVEV (reference sequence). The CDR3 has 16 amino acids. The CDR3 reads CASWDRGFVGGNEQFF. The DNA of the CDR3 is TGTGCCAGCTGGGACAGGGGGTTTGTAGGGGGCAATGAGCAGTTCTTC.

This clone turned up a few times. At one boundary the junction diverges from the germline segment, which might be a read error. The chain links TRBV7-7 to TRBJ2-3; D is undetermined. Germline CDR1 reads SSHAT; CDR2 reads FNYEAQ (reference sequence). The CDR3 runs 14 residues. CDR3 sequence reads: CASSLHPGPDTQYF. In DNA, the CDR3 is TGTGCTAGCAGCTTACACCCCGGCCCAGATACGCAGTATTTT.

The V call is TRBV7-3, the J call TRBJ2-1; D gene unclear. The CDR3 totals 13 residues. CDR1 and CDR2 from the germline V gene are SGHTA and FQGTGA. V was pared by 1 base and J by 6 bases, with 7 bases between. CDR3 amino acids: CASSLKGSNEQFF. The CDR3 DNA is TGTGCCAGCAGCTTAAAGGGTTCCAATGAGCAGTTCTTC.

The sample holds one count of this clone. J is TRBJ2-7 and V is TRBV5-5; a possible D gene is TRBD2 (5 bases). There are 15 residues in the CDR3. CDR1 is SGHKS and CDR2 is YYEKEE in the germline V gene (reference sequence). V gave up 2 bases and J gave up 2 bases, with 14 bases separating them. The CDR3 DNA reads TGTGCCAGCAGCTTATCCCACGGAGGCCCCTACGAGCAGTACTTC. Translating it yields CASSLSHGGPYEQYF.

This chain uses TRBV19 with TRBJ1-6; D gene uncertain. This CDR3 is built from 15 residues. The V and J ends lost 5 bases and 0 bases respectively, with 8 bases between them. Germline loops: CDR1 LNHDA, CDR2 SQIVND (reference sequence). This chain's CDR3 is CASSPEGSYNSPLHF. The DNA for the CDR3 is TGTGCCAGTAGTCCCGAGGGCTCCTATAATTCACCCCTCCACTTT.

V is TRBV9 and J is TRBJ1-2; D call uncertain. The germline V gene has CDR1 SGDLS and CDR2 YYNGEE. Trimming left V 3 bases short and J 8 bases short, with 14 bases between. This CDR3 has 13 amino acids. The CDR3 DNA is TGTGCCAGCAGCGCCAGGACGGGAGGAGGCTACACCTTC. Translation: CASSARTGGGYTF. Based on the CDR3 plus reference TRBV9 and TRBJ1-2, the full variable domain is DSGVTQTPKHLITATGQRVTLRCSPRSGDLSVYWYQQSLDQGLQFLIQYYNGEERAKGNILERFSAQQFPDLHSELNLSSLELGDSALYFCASSARTGGGYTFGSGTRLTVV.

Comment on this clone: One end of the junction varies from germline; a read error may be responsible. The chain has TRBV19 and TRBJ2-3; no clear D. The CDR3 spans 13 residues. Germline V gene data show CDR1 as LNHDA and CDR2 as SQIVND (reference sequence). The CDR3: CASSVDGTDAQYF. The CDR3 bases are TGTGCCAGTAGTGTCGATGGCACAGATGCGCAGTATTTT.

The CDR3 here is CASTDWGAEQPQHF. CDR3 DNA sequence: TGTGCCAGTACAGATTGGGGGGCGGAACAGCCCCAGCATTTT. The chain uses TRBV19 and TRBJ1-5; weak D call: TRBD1 (6 bases). CDR3 length equals 14 residues. Germline V gene sequence: CDR1 LNHDA, CDR2 SQIVND (reference sequence). Trimming took 7 bases from V and 7 from J, leaving 17 bases between them.

The chain combines TRBV5-1 with TRBJ2-3; D is unclear. The CDR3 length is 15 residues. Germline values: CDR1 SGHRS, CDR2 YFSETQ. V dropped 4 bases and J dropped 0 bases, with 12 bases sitting between them. The CDR3 DNA follows: TGCGCCAGCAGCCCCCTGGGGATCAGCACAGATACGCAGTATTTT. Amino acid sequence: CASSPLGISTDTQYF.

This clone has at least ten counts. The genes are TRBV4-2 and TRBJ2-5; D is unclear. In germline, CDR1 is LGHNA, CDR2 YNFKEQ. Between the trimmed V and J ends, which lost 1 base and 5 bases, there was a span of 11 bases. The CDR3 has 14 residues. Here the CDR3 DNA reads TGTGCCAGCAGCCAAGTTGAGGCCGGGGAGACCCAGTACTTC. Amino acid sequence: CASSQVEAGETQYF.

V usage is TRBV5-1 and J usage is TRBJ2-3, with D perhaps matching TRBD2 (5 bases). With 4 bases removed from V and 0 bases from J, the gap between germline ends came to 12 bases. The CDR3 is 15 residues long. The germline CDR1 and CDR2 sequences are SGHRS and YFSETQ. In nucleotides, the CDR3 is TGCGCCAGCAGCCCAATCGGGGATAGCACAGATACGCAGTATTTT. Translated, it gives CASSPIGDSTDTQYF. Together with reference TRBV5-1 and TRBJ2-3, the CDR3 gives the full variable domain: KAGVTQTPRYLIKTRGQQVTLSCSPISGHRSVSWYQQTPGQGLQFLFEYFSETQRNKGNFPGRFSGRQFSNSRSEMNVSTLELGDSALYLCASSPIGDSTDTQYFGPGTRLTVL.

This clone was detected only once. The chain employs TRBV2 and TRBJ2-7; 7 positions agree with TRBD1. CDR1 is SNHLY, CDR2 FYNNEI, per germline. The V and J ends lost 11 bases and 0 bases, in that order; junction bases with no gene match: 4. The CDR3 totals 12 residues. CDR3 in amino acids: CAGRQGSYEQYF. CDR3 DNA sequence: TGTGCCGGTAGACAGGGCTCCTACGAGCAGTACTTC.

The genes are TRBV7-9 and TRBJ2-2; D ambiguous. The V gene's germline CDR1 is SEHNR and CDR2 FQNEAQ (reference sequence). CDR3 length equals 16 residues. Trimming removed 2 bases at V and 0 bases at J, with 10 bases between. The CDR3 DNA follows: TGTGCCAGCAGCTTAACCCCACGGGCGAACACCGGGGAGCTGTTTTTT. Translation: CASSLTPRANTGELFF.

The rearrangement links TRBV5-8 to TRBJ1-2; D uncertain. Germline V gene lookup returns CDR1 SGHTS and CDR2 YDEGEE. The CDR3 contains 15 residues. Trimming shortened V by 0 bases and J by 8 bases, and 17 bases separated the two germline ends. The CDR3 DNA follows: TGTGCCAGCAGCTTGGTAAATTCCGGAACAGTCGGCTACACCTTC. This translates into CASSLVNSGTVGYTF.

The chain joins TRBV5-6 to TRBJ2-5; 11 bases are shared with TRBD1. Germline CDR1 reads SGHDT; CDR2 reads YYEEEE. This CDR3 has 16 residues. Trimming cost V 3 bases and J 4 bases; bases outside gene matches: 8. The CDR3 region has the DNA TGTGCCAGCAGCTCGTTCGGGACAGGGGGATTAGAGACCCAGTACTTC. Protein product: CASSSFGTGGLETQYF.

The chain joins TRBV5-6 to TRBJ2-7; 7 bases align to TRBD1. CDR1 and CDR2 (germline): SGHDT, YYEEEE. The CDR3 loop spans 16 amino acids. Trimming at V came to 0 bases and at J to 2 bases, leaving 8 bases not matched to a gene. The DNA of the CDR3 is TGTGCCAGCAGCTTGGGTGGCAGCAGGGGGACCTACGAGCAGTACTTC. Translation gives CASSLGGSRGTYEQYF. The whole variable domain, filled in from reference TRBV5-6 and TRBJ2-7, reads DAGVTQSPTHLIKTRGQQVTLRCSPKSGHDTVSWYQQALGQGPQFIFQYYEEEERQRGNFPDRFSGHQFPNYSSELNVNALLLGDSALYLCASSLGGSRGTYEQYFGPGTRLTVT.

V usage is TRBV9 and J usage is TRBJ2-7, with a weak D call TRBD1 (6 bases). V was pared by 7 bases and J by 2 bases, with 16 bases between. The germline V gene has CDR1 SGDLS and CDR2 YYNGEE. The CDR3 is 14 residues long. The CDR3 DNA follows: TGTGCCAGCGCTGCAGGGGAAAGGGCCTACGAGCAGTACTTC. Amino acid sequence: CASAAGERAYEQYF.

The chain links TRBV7-9 to TRBJ2-7, with D maybe TRBD2 (5 bases). Trimming shortened V by 5 bases and J by 6 bases, and 17 bases separated the two germline ends. The CDR3 is made up of 14 amino acids. The V gene's germline CDR1 is SEHNR and CDR2 FQNEAQ (reference sequence). The CDR3 loop is CASSPSAFRGEQYF. The CDR3 DNA reads as TGTGCCAGCAGCCCCTCGGCGTTTCGGGGCGAGCAGTACTTC.

CDR3 sequence (DNA): TGTGCCAGCAGTAGGGACAGAAGTTCCTATGGCTACACCTTC. Translated: CASSRDRSSYGYTF. The chain combines TRBV2 with TRBJ1-2, with 7 bases fitting TRBD1. The length of the CDR3 is 14 residues. The junction had 7 bases not matched to a gene; V was cut back by 5 bases and J by 4 bases. Germline loops: CDR1 SNHLY, CDR2 FYNNEI. Full variable domain (rest looked up from reference TRBV2 and TRBJ1-2): EPEVTQTPSHQVTQMGQEVILRCVPISNHLYFYWYRQILGQKVEFLVSFYNNEISEKSEIFDDQFSVERPDGSNFTLKIRSTKLEDSAMYFCASSRDRSSYGYTFGSGTRLTVV.

A single count supports this clone. The chain uses TRBV5-1 and TRBJ2-5; 9 nucleotides match TRBD2. The CDR3 runs 13 residues. Per the germline V gene, CDR1 is SGHRS and CDR2 is YFSETQ. V lost 9 bases to trimming and J lost 5 bases; unmatched junction nucleotides: 8. The CDR3 nucleotides read TGCGCCACCTCAGCGGGGGGATTGGAGACCCAGTACTTC. Encoded protein: CATSAGGLETQYF.

The chain has TRBV9 and TRBJ2-5; D may be TRBD2 (6 bases). The CDR3 contains 14 residues. The germline V gene encodes CDR1 SGDLS and CDR2 YYNGEE. The V end lost 1 base, the J end lost 4 bases, and 11 bases lay between the germline ends. CDR3 DNA: TGTGCCAGCAGCGTACCCGGACTACCAGAGACCCAGTACTTC. Protein sequence: CASSVPGLPETQYF.

The chain couples TRBV7-3 to TRBJ2-5; D uncertain. Germline values: CDR1 SGHTA, CDR2 FQGTGA. This CDR3 spans 14 amino acids. The V and J ends lost 1 base and 2 bases respectively, with 8 bases between them. CDR3 loop: CASSLRANQETQYF. The CDR3 DNA reads as TGTGCCAGCAGCTTAAGAGCCAATCAAGAGACCCAGTACTTC.

This clone has just one count. The chain has TRBV6-5 and TRBJ2-2, with D unclear. Trimming removed 6 bases from V and 4 bases from J, with 15 bases in between. This CDR3 is 15 amino acids long. Germline assignment: CDR1 MNHEY and CDR2 SVGAGI. CDR3 region: CASSPRLIGTGELFF. As DNA, the CDR3 is TGTGCCAGCAGCCCCAGGTTGATAGGCACCGGGGAGCTGTTTTTT.

This sequence joins TRBV9 and TRBJ2-3; the D gene could be TRBD1 or TRBD2 (6 bases each). The CDR3 is 16 amino acids. The germline V gene has CDR1 SGDLS and CDR2 YYNGEE. V gave up 0 bases and J gave up 0 bases, with 11 bases separating them. The CDR3 is CASSVEGGSSTDTQYF. CDR3 coding DNA: TGTGCCAGCAGCGTAGAGGGGGGCTCTAGCACAGATACGCAGTATTTT.

The chain employs TRBV6-1 and TRBJ2-7, with D uncertain. V lost 3 bases to trimming and J lost 3 bases, with 12 bases between them. This CDR3 region has 14 residues. In germline, CDR1 is MNHNS, CDR2 SASEGT. CDR3 amino acids: CASSDRQELYEQYF. The DNA for the CDR3 is TGTGCCAGCAGTGATCGGCAGGAGCTCTACGAGCAGTACTTC.

The chain joins TRBV7-2 to TRBJ2-2; D unresolved. Trimming stripped 1 base from V and 6 bases from J, with 12 bases between. There are 15 residues in the CDR3. Germline V gene sequence: CDR1 SGHTA, CDR2 FQGNSA. In nucleotides, the CDR3 is TGTGCCAGCAGCTTAGTTGTGGGTAGAGCCGGGGAGCTGTTTTTT. It encodes CASSLVVGRAGELFF.

V gene TRBV7-2 combines with J gene TRBJ1-1; no definite D call. The length of the CDR3 is 11 residues. CDR1 is SGHTA and CDR2 is FQGNSA in the germline V gene. Deletions cut 2 bases from V and 12 bases from J, with 10 bases between. The CDR3 DNA sequence: TGTGCCAGCAGCTTACCGGACTTTTCTTTCTTT. Protein product: CASSLPDFSFF.